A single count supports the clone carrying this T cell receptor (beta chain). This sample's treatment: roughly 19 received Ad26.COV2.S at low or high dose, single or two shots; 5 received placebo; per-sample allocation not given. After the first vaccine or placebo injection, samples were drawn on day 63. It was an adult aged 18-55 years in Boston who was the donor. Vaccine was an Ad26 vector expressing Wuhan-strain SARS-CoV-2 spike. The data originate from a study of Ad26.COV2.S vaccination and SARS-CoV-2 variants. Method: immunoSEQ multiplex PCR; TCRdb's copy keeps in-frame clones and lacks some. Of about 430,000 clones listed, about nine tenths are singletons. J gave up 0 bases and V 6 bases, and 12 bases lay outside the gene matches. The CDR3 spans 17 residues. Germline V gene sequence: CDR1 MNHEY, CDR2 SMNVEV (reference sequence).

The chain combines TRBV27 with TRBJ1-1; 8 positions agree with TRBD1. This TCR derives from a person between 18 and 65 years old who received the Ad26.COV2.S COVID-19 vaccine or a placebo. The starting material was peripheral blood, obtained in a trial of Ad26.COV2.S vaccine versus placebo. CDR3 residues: CASSPQTGGGVNTEAFF. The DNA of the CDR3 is TGTGCCAGCAGCCCCCAAACAGGGGGAGGGGTGAACACTGAAGCTTTCTTT.